This TCR beta chain was identified in a study of T cells in Graves' hyperthyroidism and ophthalmopathy. V dropped 2 bases and J dropped 8 bases, with 15 bases sitting between them. The CDR3 loop spans 14 amino acids. RNA transcripts served as the template for amplifying TCR beta CDR3 regions. Initially, a first-round RT-PCR of the TCR CDR3 employed the HTBI primer set. TCRdb analysed the multiplex PCR reads with MiXCR anew, one entry per CDR3 protein. The sample carries about 610,000 distinct CDR3 sequences, about 14% recorded once. Patients affected by ophthalmopathy presented a Clinical Activity Score of at least 3, a NOSPECS grade of at least 4, and disease duration below 3 months.

This receptor was identified in a woman between 40 and 55 years old with Graves' ophthalmopathy. This chain uses TRBV12-3 or TRBV12-4 with TRBJ1-2; D may be TRBD1 (5 bases). Source material: blood. The CDR3: CASSLLTGPGGYTF. The CDR3 coding sequence is TGTGCCAGCAGTTTACTCACAGGTCCCGGGGGCTACACCTTC.